This is a list of T cell receptor beta chains from one sample in a study of T cell changes during pregnancy in multiple sclerosis. Generated by immunoSEQ multiplex PCR, the TCRdb table keeps only in-frame clones and is missing some. The sample shows tens of thousands of clones, roughly nine tenths of them seen only once. The sample in question was peripheral blood, obtained in the second trimester of pregnancy. The receptor source for this set is a female donor with multiple sclerosis, enrolled in a pregnancy study. Both conserved end residues are part of each CDR3. D genes are given only for firm matches. Part of the rows lack a size; the others show once, few, many or a class for expanded clones.

abundance,d_gene,j_gene,v_gene,CDR3aa,CDR3nt
.,TRBD2,TRBJ2-1,TRBV6-4,CASSDQTSGDYNEQFF,TGTGCCAGCAGTGACCAGACTAGCGGGGACTACAATGAGCAGTTCTTC
.,TRBD1,TRBJ2-1,TRBV18,CASSPRGQSSYNEQFF,TGTGCCAGCTCACCCAGGGGGCAAAGCTCCTACAATGAGCAGTTCTTC
.,.,TRBJ2-1,TRBV27,CASSLTVLHGEQFF,TGTGCCAGCAGTTTAACAGTTCTTCACGGTGAGCAGTTCTTC
.,TRBD1,TRBJ1-1,TRBV5-1,CASSGTGMNTEAFF,TGCGCCAGCAGCGGGACAGGGATGAACACTGAAGCTTTCTTT
.,TRBD2,TRBJ2-1,TRBV10-2,CASTPSGVNNEQFF,TGCGCCAGCACCCCTAGCGGGGTGAACAATGAGCAGTTCTTC
.,.,TRBJ2-3,TRBV4-3,CASSQDHVGGTDTQYF,TGCGCCAGCAGCCAAGATCACGTAGGGGGCACAGATACGCAGTATTTT
once,TRBD1,TRBJ2-5,TRBV5-1,CASSLGGTGGAETQYF,TGCGCCAGCAGCTTGGGGGGGACAGGGGGCGCAGAGACCCAGTACTTC
.,.,TRBJ2-7,TRBV13,CASSKPGREQYF,TGTGCCAGCAGTAAGCCGGGTCGCGAGCAGTACTTC
.,.,TRBJ1-2,TRBV5-6,CASSLWTREIGYGYTF,TGTGCCAGCAGCTTGTGGACCAGGGAAATCGGCTATGGCTACACCTTC
.,.,TRBJ1-1,TRBV19,CASSKRQEAFF,TGTGCCAGTAGTAAACGACAGGAAGCTTTCTTT
.,.,TRBJ2-1,TRBV11-3,CASSLDRDYNEQFF,TGTGCCAGCAGCTTAGATCGGGATTACAATGAGCAGTTCTTC
.,.,TRBJ2-2,TRBV2,CASSAGTTNTGELFF,TGTGCCAGCAGTGCCGGGACAACGAACACCGGGGAGCTGTTTTTT
.,TRBD1,TRBJ1-4,TRBV5-1,CASSPVGQPEKLFF,TGCGCCAGCTCGCCCGTGGGACAGCCGGAAAAACTGTTTTTT
.,.,TRBJ1-3,TRBV4-2,CASSQEGRNSGNTIYF,TGTGCCAGCAGCCAAGAAGGCAGGAACTCTGGAAACACCATATATTTT
.,.,TRBJ2-7,TRBV25-1,CAGSEEVFYEQYF,TGTGCCGGCAGTGAAGAGGTATTCTACGAGCAGTACTTC
.,.,TRBJ1-1,TRBV12-5,CASGVPGGEAFF,TGTGCTAGTGGTGTCCCCGGGGGTGAAGCTTTCTTT
few,TRBD1,TRBJ2-7,TRBV27,CASSRQGFYEQYF,TGTGCCAGCAGTCGACAGGGCTTCTACGAGCAGTACTTC
few,TRBD2,TRBJ2-2,TRBV11-1,CASRSGTSGGNTGELFF,TGTGCCAGCAGATCTGGGACTAGCGGGGGGAACACCGGGGAGCTGTTTTTT
.,.,TRBJ2-1,TRBV27,CASSSSGAAYNEQFF,TGTGCCAGCAGTTCATCAGGGGCCGCCTACAATGAGCAGTTCTTC
.,TRBD1,TRBJ1-5,TRBV19,CAAGTGTFNQPQHF,TGTGCCGCGGGGACAGGAACCTTCAATCAGCCCCAGCATTTT
.,.,TRBJ1-2,TRBV7-9,CASSPTGTQYGYTF,TGTGCCAGCAGCCCGACCGGGACACAATATGGCTACACCTTC
.,.,TRBJ2-1,TRBV7-2,CASSLELFRDEQFF,TGTGCCAGCAGCTTAGAACTGTTCCGGGATGAGCAGTTCTTC
.,TRBD2,TRBJ2-1,TRBV6-1,CASSEAGTRSGEQFF,TGTGCCAGCAGTGAAGCTGGGACTAGATCGGGTGAGCAGTTCTTC
.,.,TRBJ1-5,TRBV2,CASSEVASDQPQHF,TGTGCCAGCAGTGAAGTCGCCAGCGATCAGCCCCAGCATTTT
.,TRBD1,TRBJ1-1,TRBV18,CASSLRTGTGDTEAFF,TGTGCCAGCTCATTGCGGACAGGGACGGGGGACACTGAAGCTTTCTTT
.,TRBD2,TRBJ2-7,TRBV6-5,CASSLAGNEQYF,TGTGCCAGCAGTCTAGCGGGAAACGAGCAGTACTTC
.,TRBD1,TRBJ1-1,TRBV27,CASRDRYTEAFF,TGTGCCAGCAGGGACAGGTACACTGAAGCTTTCTTT
.,TRBD1,TRBJ1-2,TRBV4-3,CASSHRRTGDYGYTF,TGCGCCAGCAGCCACCGACGGACAGGGGACTATGGCTACACCTTC
.,TRBD2,TRBJ2-7,TRBV13,CASSSGLAGGPYAYEQYF,TGTGCCAGCAGCTCCGGCCTAGCGGGAGGGCCCTATGCATACGAGCAGTACTTC
.,.,TRBJ1-1,TRBV11-2,CASSLAGIDTEAFF,TGTGCCAGCAGCTTGGCAGGTATCGACACTGAAGCTTTCTTT
.,.,TRBJ1-2,TRBV25-1,CASLDNLDYGYTF,TGTGCCAGTTTGGACAATTTGGACTATGGCTACACCTTC
.,TRBD1,TRBJ2-3,TRBV11-2,CASSPGQGADTQYF,TGTGCCAGCAGCCCCGGACAGGGGGCAGATACGCAGTATTTT
.,TRBD1,TRBJ2-3,TRBV5-1,CASSLATGGTDTQYF,TGCGCCAGCAGCTTGGCGACAGGGGGCACAGATACGCAGTATTTT
once,.,TRBJ2-1,TRBV30,CAWSPVPGKGQFF,TGTGCCTGGAGCCCTGTACCCGGGAAAGGGCAGTTCTTC
.,TRBD2,TRBJ2-5,TRBV30,CAWGRLADNQETQYF,TGTGCCTGGGGTAGACTAGCGGATAATCAAGAGACCCAGTACTTC
.,TRBD2,TRBJ2-3,TRBV14,CASSQTSGGTDTQYF,TGTGCCAGCAGCCAGACTAGCGGGGGCACAGATACGCAGTATTTT
.,.,TRBJ1-4,TRBV5-6,CASSLGSGVGEKLFF,TGTGCCAGCAGCTTGGGATCGGGGGTGGGTGAAAAACTGTTTTTT
.,TRBD2,TRBJ2-2,TRBV11-1,CASSSGGVTGELFF,TGTGCCAGCAGTTCGGGAGGGGTCACCGGGGAGCTGTTTTTT
once,.,TRBJ1-1,TRBV18,CASSPSGMNTEAFF,TGTGCCAGCTCACCATCCGGGATGAACACTGAAGCTTTCTTT
.,TRBD2,TRBJ2-7,TRBV5-4,CASSLAGGGSRREQYF,TGTGCCAGCAGCCTAGCGGGAGGGGGATCTCGGCGCGAGCAGTACTTC